The rows below give T cell receptor beta chains drawn from one sample of a study of blood T cell repertoires in COVID-19. This table comes from immunoSEQ multiplex PCR, and its TCRdb copy is limited to in-frame clones, with some not included. This table holds fewer than 200,000 clones, 70% to 90% found once. The specimen was peripheral blood. These receptors all stem from a woman aged 80 or over with COVID-19, enrolled during active disease. Each CDR3 is given with its conserved first and last residue. D genes are given only for firm matches. Not all rows give a size; the values are once, few, many and, for expanded clones, a class.

j_call: TRBJ2-1; d_call: NA; v_call: TRBV5-1; clone_size: few; cdr3_nt: TGCGCCAGCCACCAACTTCAGTCGGGGGGCGAGCAGTTCTTC; cdr3_aa: CASHQLQSGGEQFF
j_call: TRBJ1-4; d_call: NA; v_call: TRBV19; clone_size: NA; cdr3_nt: TGTGCCAGTAGTATTATCGCCCGGGAGAATGAAAAACTGTTTTTT; cdr3_aa: CASSIIARENEKLFF
j_call: TRBJ2-1; d_call: TRBD2; v_call: TRBV7-3; clone_size: NA; cdr3_nt: TGTGCCAGCAGCCAACGGCCCAGCGGGAGCTACAATGAGCAGTTCTTC; cdr3_aa: CASSQRPSGSYNEQFF
j_call: TRBJ2-7; d_call: NA; v_call: TRBV18; clone_size: NA; cdr3_nt: TGTGCCAGCTCACCACAGGGAGCCGAGCAGTACTTC; cdr3_aa: CASSPQGAEQYF
j_call: TRBJ1-4; d_call: NA; v_call: TRBV19; clone_size: once; cdr3_nt: TGTGCCAGTAGGGGTAGGGGGACAACTAATGAAAAACTGTTTTTT; cdr3_aa: CASRGRGTTNEKLFF
j_call: TRBJ2-3; d_call: NA; v_call: TRBV29-1; clone_size: once; cdr3_nt: TGCAGCGTTGTGGCGGGATCAGATACGCAGTATTTT; cdr3_aa: CSVVAGSDTQYF
j_call: TRBJ1-1; d_call: NA; v_call: TRBV12-3/TRBV12-4; clone_size: NA; cdr3_nt: TGTGCCAGCAGTTTTTACTCCAACACTGAAGCTTTCTTT; cdr3_aa: CASSFYSNTEAFF
j_call: TRBJ1-2; d_call: NA; v_call: TRBV15; clone_size: NA; cdr3_nt: TGTGCCACCAGGGACTATAGAGACTATGGCTACACCTTC; cdr3_aa: CATRDYRDYGYTF
j_call: TRBJ1-1; d_call: TRBD1; v_call: TRBV5-1; clone_size: NA; cdr3_nt: TGCGCCAGCAGATCAGCCAGGGGGGATATGAACACTGAAGCTTTCTTT; cdr3_aa: CASRSARGDMNTEAFF
j_call: TRBJ1-2; d_call: TRBD1; v_call: TRBV27; clone_size: once; cdr3_nt: TGTGCCAGCAGTATGGGACAGGGGTTCCATGGCTACACCTTC; cdr3_aa: CASSMGQGFHGYTF
j_call: TRBJ2-2; d_call: NA; v_call: TRBV19; clone_size: NA; cdr3_nt: TGTGCCAGTTTAGTCAGGAGGGGCGTGAACACCGGGGAGCTGTTTTTT; cdr3_aa: CASLVRRGVNTGELFF
j_call: TRBJ1-6; d_call: TRBD1; v_call: TRBV6-5; clone_size: NA; cdr3_nt: TGTGCCAGCAATTTTGACAGGGAACTTTCACCCCTCCACTTT; cdr3_aa: CASNFDRELSPLHF